Sequencing of this T cell receptor beta chain was carried out in a study of Ad26.COV2.S vaccination and SARS-CoV-2 variants. Turning to the study itself: Ad26.COV2.S given intramuscularly, once or twice 56 days apart.

Method: immunoSEQ multiplex PCR; TCRdb's copy keeps in-frame clones and lacks some. Of 250,000 to 300,000 clones listed, more than 70% are singletons. Treatment specified: some 20 received Ad26.COV2.S at low or high dose, single or two shots; several received placebo; per-sample allocation not given. The samples date from day 63 after the first vaccine or placebo injection. A Boston adult aged 18-55 years was the donor. In germline, CDR1 is LNHDA, CDR2 SQIVND (reference sequence). The CDR3 sequence is 16 residues long. V lost 3 bases to trimming and J lost 4 bases, with 17 bases between them. This rearrangement joins TRBV19 to TRBJ2-3; D may be TRBD2 (5 bases). The sequence was collected from a person between 18 and 65 years old who received the Ad26.COV2.S COVID-19 vaccine or a placebo. The source was peripheral blood, collected in a trial of Ad26.COV2.S vaccine versus placebo. DNA for the CDR3: TGTGCCAGTAGTATCGGATCGGGGTGGATCGCAGATACGCAGTATTTT. Its protein is CASSIGSGWIADTQYF.